This record concerns one T cell receptor (beta chain) sequence. This sample was included in a study of T cell responses to AZD1222 COVID-19 vaccine. From germline, CDR1 is KGHDR and CDR2 SFDVKD. The CDR3 is 13 residues long. V was shortened by 9 bases and J by 0 bases, with 11 bases between the two germline ends. This table comes from immunoSEQ multiplex PCR, and its TCRdb copy is limited to in-frame clones, with some not included. This table has approximately 46,000 clones, approximately 90% appearing once. Sequencing used peripheral blood, obtained 28 days after the second AZD1222 dose. This TCR came from an adult who received the AZD1222 COVID-19 vaccine. V usage is TRBV24-1 and J usage is TRBJ2-7; maybe TRBD2 (5 bases). The CDR3 nucleotides read TGTGCCACCTCCCACAGCGGCTCCTACGAGCAGTACTTC. Translating gives CATSHSGSYEQYF.